This TCR beta chain was observed in a study of blood T cells in healthy people across ages. A second PCR of roughly 7 to 11 cycles used a sample-barcoded 5' primer and a J-beta primer mix. Each cDNA molecule carried a tag from a template-switch adaptor that contained 12 random nucleotides. TCRdb analysed the 5' RACE reads with MiXCR anew, one entry per CDR3 protein. The table shows some 1.7 million distinct CDR3 sequences, with under 30% occurring only once. Healthy Caucasians from Russia aged about 6 to 90 served as donors. RNA extraction gave at least 5 micrograms of total RNA per sample. A remark on this clonotype: Its antigen is unidentified.

Findings and caveats of the study: Using unsorted PBMCs precluded a conclusive naive versus antigen-experienced comparison.

Sequencing was performed on blood. The receptor's source is a young woman in good health.

The CDR3: CASSPGTFDSGANVLTF. The CDR3 nucleotides read TGTGCCAGCAGCCCGGGGACCTTTGACTCTGGGGCCAACGTCCTGACTTTC. V gene TRBV7-9 combines with J gene TRBJ2-6, with D tentatively TRBD1 or TRBD2 (5 bases each). The CDR3 is 17 residues long. Germline loops: CDR1 SEHNR, CDR2 FQNEAQ (reference sequence). V was clipped by 5 bases and J by 0 bases, with 14 bases between them.